What follows are 25 T cell receptor beta chains derived from one specimen sequenced in a study of T cells after yellow fever vaccination. One entry per CDR3 protein results from TCRdb running MiXCR on the 5' RACE reads. The sample consists of 150,000 to 200,000 distinct CDR3 sequences, more than 9.5% of them appearing once. Sequences were derived from CD8+ T cells sorted from PBMCs, sampled 15 days after the yellow fever booster vaccination. These receptors all come from a young man who received the YFV17D yellow fever vaccine.

V gene TRBV24-1 combines with J gene TRBJ2-2, with 8 bases lining up with TRBD1. The germline gives CDR1 KGHDR, CDR2 SFDVKD. The CDR3 consists of 17 residues. Trimming at V came to 3 bases and at J to 1 base, leaving 6 bases not matched to a gene. The CDR3 region has the DNA TGTGCCACCAGTGATCGCCGGGACAGGTTGAACACCGGGGAGCTGTTTTTT. It yields the protein CATSDRRDRLNTGELFF.

The chain recombines TRBV3-1 with TRBJ2-1, with D possibly being TRBD1 or TRBD2 (6 bases each). V was shortened by 4 bases and J by 1 base, with 20 bases between the two germline ends. Germline V CDR1 and CDR2: LGHDT, YNNKEL (reference sequence). CDR3 length equals 18 residues. The CDR3 loop is CASSPDFLGGKSYNEQFF. CDR3 DNA: TGTGCCAGCAGCCCGGATTTTTTAGGGGGGAAATCCTACAATGAGCAGTTCTTC.

Here the CDR3 DNA reads TGTGCCAGCAGGGCCCCTCTAGGAGAGACCCAGTACTTC. It codes for CASRAPLGETQYF. This chain uses TRBV6-1 with TRBJ2-5, with unresolved D. V gave up 6 bases and J gave up 4 bases, with 12 bases separating them. From germline, CDR1 is MNHNS and CDR2 SASEGT. This CDR3 contains 13 residues.

V gene TRBV5-1 combines with J gene TRBJ2-1; D is possibly TRBD1 or TRBD2 (6 bases each). From germline, CDR1 is SGHRS and CDR2 YFSETQ. Trimming cost V 0 bases and J 2 bases, with 12 bases left between them. The CDR3 length is 16 residues. CDR3 sequence: CASSLVGGPPYNEQFF. The CDR3 DNA reads as TGCGCCAGCAGCTTGGTGGGGGGCCCCCCCTACAATGAGCAGTTCTTC.

The chain uses TRBV7-9 and TRBJ1-1, with D unclear. This CDR3 comprises 14 residues. The germline gives CDR1 SEHNR, CDR2 FQNEAQ (reference sequence). Trimming shortened V by 1 base and J by 2 bases, and 8 bases separated the two germline ends. The CDR3, as DNA: TGTGCCAGCAGCTTAGAGGTCAAAAACACTGAAGCTTTCTTT. Protein sequence: CASSLEVKNTEAFF.

This chain links TRBV5-4 with TRBJ2-2, with D maybe TRBD2 (6 bases). Trimming removed 0 bases at V and 1 base at J, with 13 bases between. Germline CDR1 and CDR2: SGHNT and YYREEE (reference sequence). The CDR3 extends over 17 amino acids. The CDR3 spells CASSLAFFGGNTGELFF. The DNA for the CDR3 is TGTGCCAGCAGCTTGGCCTTCTTCGGGGGGAACACCGGGGAGCTGTTTTTT. The complete variable domain, with remaining parts taken from reference TRBV5-4 and TRBJ2-2, reads ETGVTQSPTHLIKTRGQQVTLRCSSQSGHNTVSWYQQALGQGPQFIFQYYREEENGRGNFPPRFSGLQFPNYSSELNVNALELDDSALYLCASSLAFFGGNTGELFFGEGSRLTVL.

This clonotype appeared a few times. This chain uses TRBV20-1 with TRBJ2-1, with D tentatively TRBD1 (6 bases). This CDR3 region has 14 residues. Trimming took off 3 bases at V and 3 bases at J, with 12 bases between the two ends. Germline V gene sequence: CDR1 DFQATT, CDR2 SNEGSKA (reference sequence). The DNA of the CDR3 is TGCAGTGCTAGTCCAGGGGAAGGCTACAATGAGCAGTTCTTC. Translation gives CSASPGEGYNEQFF.

There are a few counts of this clonotype. The chain uses TRBV5-1 and TRBJ2-7; D is tentatively TRBD1 or TRBD2 (5 bases each). Per the germline V gene, CDR1 is SGHRS and CDR2 is YFSETQ. This CDR3 region has 15 residues. Between the trimmed V and J ends, which lost 4 bases and 7 bases, there was a span of 21 bases. The CDR3 loop reads CASSAPGRLTREQYF. DNA for the CDR3: TGCGCCAGCAGCGCCCCGGGACGGTTGACGAGGGAGCAGTACTTC.

Worth noting for this clonotype: Relative to the germline gene, one junction end is altered; a read error may explain this. V gene TRBV11-3 combines with J gene TRBJ2-1; no reliable D call. The germline gives CDR1 SGHNT, CDR2 YENEEA. The CDR3 runs to 11 residues. CDR3 sequence: CASSFTDELFF. The DNA of the CDR3 is TGTGCCAGCAGCTTTACAGACGAGCTGTTCTTC.

V is TRBV12-3 or TRBV12-4 and J is TRBJ1-1; unclear D gene. V gave up 5 bases and J gave up 3 bases, with 13 bases separating them. The CDR3 runs to 14 residues. The CDR3 is CASSHITGDTEAFF. CDR3 nucleotides: TGTGCCAGCAGTCATATTACCGGGGACACTGAAGCTTTCTTT.

V and J are TRBV20-1 and TRBJ2-3; 13 bases line up with TRBD2. V shed 2 bases and J 1 base; nucleotides not matched to a gene: 3. This CDR3 has 16 residues. Germline lookup yields CDR1 DFQATT and CDR2 SNEGSKA (reference sequence). DNA of the CDR3: TGCAGTGCTAGACGGACTAGCGGGGGCCGCACAGATACGCAGTATTTT. Residues: CSARRTSGGRTDTQYF.

This clonotype was counted many times. The rearrangement uses TRBV5-1 and TRBJ1-2; D is possibly TRBD1 (5 bases). Trimming pared 1 base from V and 13 bases from J, leaving 26 bases between. Germline CDR1 and CDR2: SGHRS and YFSETQ. CDR3 length equals 16 residues. The CDR3 region is CASSLYSSGAEASSTF. Here the CDR3 DNA reads TGCGCCAGCAGCTTGTACTCGTCTGGGGCTGAGGCTTCTAGCACCTTC.

This clonotype was seen more than once but under ten times. This chain connects TRBV21-1 to TRBJ2-7; the table assigns TRBD1, which was not confirmed against the DNA. TRBV21-1 is tagged as a pseudogene. This CDR3 is built from 17 residues. CDR3 coding DNA: TGTGCCAGCAGCAAAGACTACGACCGGGGGCCCAACTACGAGCAGTACTTC. This translates into CASSKDYDRGPNYEQYF.

Of note for this clonotype: An end of the junction does not agree with germline; a read error may underlie this. The chain couples TRBV7-9 to TRBJ1-2; TRBD1 matches 8 bases. The CDR3 length is 12 residues. The V gene's germline CDR1 is SEHNR and CDR2 FQNEAQ (reference sequence). The CDR3 sequence is CASSSGYQGAAF. The CDR3 DNA reads TGTGCCAGCAGCTCCGGGTATCAGGGGGCCGCCTTC.

The V call is TRBV20-1, the J call TRBJ1-5; D is ambiguous. Germline V lookup: CDR1 DFQATT, CDR2 SNEGSKA (reference sequence). V was pared by 6 bases and J by 0 bases, with 9 bases between. This CDR3 comprises 13 residues. The CDR3 spells CSAGRSSNQPQHF. CDR3 DNA sequence: TGCAGTGCAGGGCGTAGTAGCAATCAGCCCCAGCATTTT.

V usage is TRBV5-6 and J usage is TRBJ1-1; D is ambiguous. Trimming pared 4 bases from V and 0 bases from J, leaving 10 bases between. CDR3 length equals 14 residues. Germline lookup yields CDR1 SGHDT and CDR2 YYEEEE. For the CDR3, the DNA is TGTGCCAGCAGCCCAACATCTATGAACACTGAAGCTTTCTTT. This codes for CASSPTSMNTEAFF.

The rearrangement joins TRBV11-2 to TRBJ1-6; D is perhaps TRBD1 (6 bases). Germline V gives CDR1 SGHAT, CDR2 FQNNGV. Trimming pared 8 bases from V and 6 bases from J, leaving 11 bases between. The CDR3 has 13 amino acids. The chain's CDR3 is CASVYRVNSPLHF. CDR3 DNA: TGTGCCAGCGTATACAGGGTTAATTCACCCCTCCACTTT.

The J gene is TRBJ2-1, the V gene TRBV5-5; the D gene is possibly TRBD1 (6 bases). V was clipped by 2 bases and J by 0 bases, with 12 bases between them. The CDR3 runs to 16 residues. CDR1 and CDR2 (germline): SGHKS, YYEKEE (reference sequence). DNA of the CDR3: TGTGCCAGCAGCTTAACAGGGCTTAGCTCCTACAATGAGCAGTTCTTC. This gives the protein CASSLTGLSSYNEQFF. Based on the CDR3 plus reference TRBV5-5 and TRBJ2-1, the full variable domain is DAGVTQSPTHLIKTRGQQVTLRCSPISGHKSVSWYQQVLGQGPQFIFQYYEKEERGRGNFPDRFSARQFPNYSSELNVNALLLGDSALYLCASSLTGLSSYNEQFFGPGTRLTVL.

The V call is TRBV7-9, the J call TRBJ2-2; D may correspond to TRBD1 or TRBD2 (5 bases each). The CDR3 runs to 15 residues. CDR1 and CDR2 (germline): SEHNR, FQNEAQ (reference sequence). Trimming shortened V by 7 bases and J by 3 bases, and 15 bases separated the two germline ends. CDR3 nucleotides: TGTGCCAGCACAACTCGGGGCAGAGACACCGGGGAGCTGTTTTTT. Protein: CASTTRGRDTGELFF.

The V and J genes are TRBV12-3 or TRBV12-4 and TRBJ2-7, with 9 bases identical to TRBD1. Unmatched junction bases numbered 10, after V lost 2 bases and J lost 5 bases. This CDR3 has 16 residues. The CDR3 sequence is CASSLPPGQGTDEQYF. In nucleotides, the CDR3 is TGTGCCAGCAGTTTACCCCCGGGACAGGGCACGGACGAGCAGTACTTC.

V usage is TRBV7-9 and J usage is TRBJ1-5, with a tentative D call TRBD1 (6 bases). Trimming took 4 bases from V and 5 from J, leaving 12 bases between them. Germline V gene lookup returns CDR1 SEHNR and CDR2 FQNEAQ (reference sequence). This CDR3 is 14 amino acids long. The CDR3 protein is CASSSGAGYQPQHF. In DNA, the CDR3 is TGTGCCAGCAGCTCAGGGGCGGGGTATCAGCCCCAGCATTTT.

The chain is built from TRBV4-1 and TRBJ1-2; D ambiguous. CDR3 length: 14 amino acids. Germline loops: CDR1 MGHRA, CDR2 YSYEKL. The V gene lost 1 base and the J gene lost 4 bases, with 10 bases spanning the gap. The DNA of the CDR3 is TGCGCCAGCAGCCAAGTCGGCAGTCTCTATGGCTACACCTTC. Translated: CASSQVGSLYGYTF.

In this sample, this clonotype turned up many times. This chain uses TRBV4-1 with TRBJ2-7; 7 bases align to TRBD1. Per germline, CDR1 MGHRA and CDR2 YSYEKL. V was pared by 0 bases and J by 0 bases, with 11 bases of the junction left unmatched. This CDR3 spans 18 amino acids. The CDR3 region is CASSQDPGDRDSSYEQYF. Written as DNA, the CDR3 is TGCGCCAGCAGCCAAGATCCCGGCGACAGGGACAGCTCCTACGAGCAGTACTTC.

V usage is TRBV9 and J usage is TRBJ2-5, with 9 bases aligning to TRBD2. The CDR3 is 18 amino acids. The germline V gene has CDR1 SGDLS and CDR2 YYNGEE. Losses at the gene ends were 3 bases for V and 1 base for J; bases not matched to a gene: 13. CDR3: CASSGGLAGDSLQETQYF. The CDR3 DNA reads TGTGCCAGCAGCGGGGGACTAGCTGGGGACAGCCTCCAAGAGACCCAGTACTTC.

The sample holds a few counts of this clonotype. The V call is TRBV5-6, the J call TRBJ1-5; possible D gene TRBD1, 5 bases. This CDR3 is 14 amino acids long. Germline V gives CDR1 SGHDT, CDR2 YYEEEE. V lost 4 bases and J 0 bases, leaving 8 bases between the germline ends. The CDR3 region has the DNA TGTGCCAGCAGCCGACAGAATAGCAATCAGCCCCAGCATTTT. Translating it yields CASSRQNSNQPQHF.